The TCR beta chain under discussion was sequenced for a study of OX40 agonist ivuxolimab in advanced cancers. This table comes from immunoSEQ multiplex PCR, and its TCRdb copy is limited to in-frame clones, with some not included. Of about 19,000 clones listed, approximately 85% are singletons. Germline values: CDR1 MNHEY, CDR2 SMNVEV (reference sequence). The CDR3 extends over 15 amino acids. J gave up 7 bases and V 4 bases, and 7 bases lay outside the gene matches. The starting material was CD4+ or CD8+ T cells sorted from blood, obtained in a trial of the OX40 agonist ivuxolimab. The chain couples TRBV27 to TRBJ2-7; TRBD2 matches 13 bases. This receptor was identified in an adult with an advanced solid tumor such as melanoma, head and neck, liver or kidney cancer. CDR3 sequence: CASSSRTSGGFEQYF. CDR3 nucleotides: TGTGCCAGCAGTTCTCGGACTAGCGGGGGTTTTGAGCAGTACTTC.